This entry features one TCR beta chain sequence. Its antigen is not known. This CDR3 comprises 15 residues. Germline CDR1 reads MNHEY; CDR2 reads SMNVEV (reference sequence). Trimming removed 6 bases at V and 0 bases at J, with 12 bases between. The data originate from a study of early T cells in non-severe SARS-CoV-2 infection. Study-wide context: Sequenced bulk RNA came from whole blood that was unsorted, and chains were unpaired.

Individual cDNA molecules received unique molecular identifiers. TCRdb reprocessed the 5' RACE reads via MiXCR and lists one record per CDR3 protein. This table has 70,000 to 90,000 distinct CDR3 sequences, roughly 12% appearing once. Study results and caveats: Matching against VDJdb likely underestimated virus-specific expansions, favoring anti-spike CD8.

The TCR sequence derives from an adult who was a healthcare worker with PCR-confirmed SARS-CoV-2 infection or an uninfected control (not recorded which). Sequenced input: whole blood. The J gene is TRBJ1-5, the V gene TRBV27, with D perhaps matching TRBD1 (5 bases). CDR3 in amino acids: CASRNSGGSNQPQHF. The CDR3 DNA sequence: TGTGCCAGCAGAAACTCCGGGGGTAGCAATCAGCCCCAGCATTTT.